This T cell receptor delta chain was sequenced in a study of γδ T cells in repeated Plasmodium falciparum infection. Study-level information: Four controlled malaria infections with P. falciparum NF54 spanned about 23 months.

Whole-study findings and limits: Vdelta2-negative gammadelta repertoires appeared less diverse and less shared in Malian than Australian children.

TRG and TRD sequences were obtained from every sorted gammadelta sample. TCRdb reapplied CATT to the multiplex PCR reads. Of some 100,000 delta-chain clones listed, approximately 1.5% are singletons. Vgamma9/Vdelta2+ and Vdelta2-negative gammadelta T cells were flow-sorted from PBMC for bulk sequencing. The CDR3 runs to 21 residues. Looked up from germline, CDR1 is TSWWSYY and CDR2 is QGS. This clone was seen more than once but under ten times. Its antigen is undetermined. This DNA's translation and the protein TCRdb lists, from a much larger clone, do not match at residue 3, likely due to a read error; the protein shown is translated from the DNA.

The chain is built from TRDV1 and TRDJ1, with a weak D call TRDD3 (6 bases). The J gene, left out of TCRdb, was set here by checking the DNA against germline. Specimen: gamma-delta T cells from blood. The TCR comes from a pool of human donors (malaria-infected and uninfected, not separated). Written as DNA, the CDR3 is TGTGCTCCTGGGGAAGTTAGTGTCGTACCGTACTGGGTCCTCAACACCGATAAACTCATCTTT. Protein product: CAPGEVSVVPYWVLNTDKLIF.